This T cell receptor beta chain is drawn from a study of T cells expressing NK-cell markers. Background on the study: Seropositivity for HCMV was found in seven of the eight sequenced donors, with one seronegative. Study-wide results and limits: HCMV specificity was not established for the expanded NKG2C+ T cell clones.

Libraries used 5'RACE template switching adding universal primer site and UMIs. TCRdb reprocessed the 5' RACE reads; each CDR3 protein has one entry and no DNA is given. Its table lists about 460,000 distinct CDR3 sequences. The germline CDR1 and CDR2 sequences are MNHNS and SASEGT. The CDR3 has 14 residues. Turning to this clonotype: The antigen is not known.

The chain employs TRBV6-1 and TRBJ2-7. The receptor was derived from a woman in her forties or fifties in good health. Sequencing was carried out using blood T cells: a sorted CD56 or NKG2C T cell subset, CD4+ or CD8+ T cells, or bulk PBMC T cells (not recorded which). CDR3: CASSEARKAYEQYF.